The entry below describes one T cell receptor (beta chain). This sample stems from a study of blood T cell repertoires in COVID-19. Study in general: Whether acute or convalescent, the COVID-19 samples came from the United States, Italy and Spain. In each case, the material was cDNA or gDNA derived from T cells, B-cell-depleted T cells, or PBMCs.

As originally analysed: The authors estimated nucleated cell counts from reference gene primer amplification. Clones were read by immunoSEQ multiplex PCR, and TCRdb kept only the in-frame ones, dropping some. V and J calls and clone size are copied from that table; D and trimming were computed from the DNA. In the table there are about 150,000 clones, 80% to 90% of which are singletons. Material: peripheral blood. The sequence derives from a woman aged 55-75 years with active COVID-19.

The CDR3 DNA is TGTGCCAGCAGCTTATCCCGGGGGACAGGGAACACTGAAGCTTTCTTT. Its translation is CASSLSRGTGNTEAFF. The chain carries TRBV7-8 and TRBJ1-1, with 8 bases fitting TRBD1. Germline V gene data show CDR1 as SGHVS and CDR2 as FQNEAQ. The CDR3 length is 16 residues. The V and J ends lost 2 bases and 1 base, in that order; junction bases with no gene match: 6. The variable domain in full, completed from reference TRBV7-8 and TRBJ1-1, reads GAGVSQSPRYKVAKRGQDVALRCDPISGHVSLFWYQQALGQGPEFLTYFQNEAQLDKSGLPSDRFFAERPEGSVSTLKIQRTQQEDSAVYLCASSLSRGTGNTEAFFGQGTRLTVV.